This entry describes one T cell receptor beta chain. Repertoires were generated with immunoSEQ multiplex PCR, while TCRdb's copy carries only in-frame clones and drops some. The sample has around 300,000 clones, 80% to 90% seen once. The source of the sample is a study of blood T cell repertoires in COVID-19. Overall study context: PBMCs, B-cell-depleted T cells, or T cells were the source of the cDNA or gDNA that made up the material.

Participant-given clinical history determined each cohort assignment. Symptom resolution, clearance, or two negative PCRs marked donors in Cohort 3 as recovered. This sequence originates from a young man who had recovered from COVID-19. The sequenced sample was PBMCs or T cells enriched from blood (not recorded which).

The CDR3 nucleotides read TGTGCCAGTAGTATAACCTCGGTCGGGAGCAATCAGCCCCAGCATTTT. Translating it yields CASSITSVGSNQPQHF. This chain joins TRBV19 and TRBJ1-5; D unresolved. Germline CDR1 is LNHDA and CDR2 is SQIVND (reference sequence). The CDR3 has 16 amino acids. Trimming cost V 2 bases and J 1 base, with 12 bases left between them.